The source of this T cell receptor (beta chain) is a study of spatial heterogeneity in lung cancer. Study context: PBMC samples from follow-up, where available, were sequenced a median of about 22 months after resection.

Time point of the sample: blood at routine non-recurrence follow-up after resection. Frozen PBMC, nontumor lung or tumor provided whole RNA, which was sequenced unsorted. A unique molecular identifier was attached to every TCR cDNA molecule. TCRdb analysed the 5' RACE reads with MiXCR anew, one entry per CDR3 protein. The table has more than 9,000 distinct CDR3 sequences, 20% to 25% seen once. The V end was cut by 2 bases, the J end by 1 base, with 12 bases between. The CDR3 runs 16 residues. The germline V gene has CDR1 MNHEY and CDR2 SVGAGI. Whole-study findings and limits: Blood showed ubiquitous tumor TCRs more often at resection than at routine follow-up.

Concerning this clonotype itself: Its matching antigen is unknown.

The chain has TRBV6-5 and TRBJ2-1; TRBD1 might be the D (5 bases). The sequencing used PBMCs, collected at follow-up. This sequence was found in a male donor with early-stage non-small cell lung cancer. CDR3: CASSYTGSPSYNEQFF. The CDR3 bases are TGTGCCAGCAGTTACACAGGCTCCCCTTCCTACAATGAGCAGTTCTTC.